This TCR beta chain came from a study of T cell responses to AZD1222 COVID-19 vaccine. Study summary: Investigators merged groups given second doses at roughly 4 or roughly 12 weeks. General study findings and limits: Spike as a whole was targeted by vaccine-associated CD4 TCRs, dominant at 160-218 and 743-854.

V lost 4 bases, J lost 1 base, and 6 bases stayed unmatched. CDR3 length: 15 residues. Germline V CDR1 and CDR2: PRHDT, FYEKMQ (reference sequence). Details on this clone: The antigen is undetermined.

Repertoires were generated with immunoSEQ multiplex PCR, while TCRdb's copy carries only in-frame clones and drops some. This table has some 200,000 clones, around 89% appearing once. V is TRBV13 and J is TRBJ2-7, with 8 bases that match TRBD1. This specimen was peripheral blood, taken on day 0 of AZD1222 vaccination. This receptor was obtained from an adult in good health. CDR3 sequence: CASSSRGTGSYEQYF. CDR3 nucleotides: TGTGCCAGCAGCTCCCGGGGGACAGGTTCCTACGAGCAGTACTTC. The full variable domain, in which reference TRBV13 and TRBJ2-7 provide the parts outside the CDR3, is AAGVIQSPRHLIKEKRETATLKCYPIPRHDTVYWYQQGPGQDPQFLISFYEKMQSDKGSIPDRFSAQQFSDYHSELNMSSLELGDSALYFCASSSRGTGSYEQYFGPGTRLTVT.